This TCR beta chain was sequenced for a study of blood T cell repertoires in COVID-19. Study at large: Donors in the United States, Italy and Spain gave samples during acute or convalescent COVID-19. PBMCs, B-cell-depleted T cells, or T cells provided the cDNA or gDNA that made up the material.

Worth noting for this clone: Within the sample, other DNA sequences also encode this same CDR3.

Repertoires were generated with immunoSEQ multiplex PCR, while TCRdb's copy carries only in-frame clones and drops some. The table includes approximately 190,000 clones, 65% to 85% detected once. Looked up from germline, CDR1 is SGHRS and CDR2 is YFSETQ. The CDR3 runs 14 residues. V was shortened by 0 bases and J by 3 bases, with 7 bases between the two germline ends. The rearrangement uses TRBV5-1 and TRBJ2-1; the D gene is possibly TRBD1 (5 bases). The sequencing sample was made of peripheral blood. The TCR was taken from a man aged 60 to 69 with active or convalescent COVID-19. The CDR3 loop reads CASSLGQGYNEQFF. CDR3 DNA: TGCGCCAGCAGCTTGGGCCAGGGCTACAATGAGCAGTTCTTC.